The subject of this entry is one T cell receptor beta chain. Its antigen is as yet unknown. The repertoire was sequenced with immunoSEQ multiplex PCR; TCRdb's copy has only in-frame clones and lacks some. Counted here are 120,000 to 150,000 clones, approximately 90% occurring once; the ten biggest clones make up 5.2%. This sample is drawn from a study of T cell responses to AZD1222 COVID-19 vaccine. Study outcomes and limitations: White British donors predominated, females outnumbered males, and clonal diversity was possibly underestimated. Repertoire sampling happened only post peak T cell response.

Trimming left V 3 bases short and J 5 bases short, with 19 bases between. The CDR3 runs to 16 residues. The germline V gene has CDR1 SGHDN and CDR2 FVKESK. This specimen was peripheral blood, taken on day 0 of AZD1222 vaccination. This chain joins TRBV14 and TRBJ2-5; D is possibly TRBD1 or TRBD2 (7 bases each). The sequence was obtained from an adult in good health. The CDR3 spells CASSHHPRGGAETQYF. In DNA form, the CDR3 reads TGTGCCAGCAGCCACCACCCCAGGGGGGGCGCGGAGACCCAGTACTTC.